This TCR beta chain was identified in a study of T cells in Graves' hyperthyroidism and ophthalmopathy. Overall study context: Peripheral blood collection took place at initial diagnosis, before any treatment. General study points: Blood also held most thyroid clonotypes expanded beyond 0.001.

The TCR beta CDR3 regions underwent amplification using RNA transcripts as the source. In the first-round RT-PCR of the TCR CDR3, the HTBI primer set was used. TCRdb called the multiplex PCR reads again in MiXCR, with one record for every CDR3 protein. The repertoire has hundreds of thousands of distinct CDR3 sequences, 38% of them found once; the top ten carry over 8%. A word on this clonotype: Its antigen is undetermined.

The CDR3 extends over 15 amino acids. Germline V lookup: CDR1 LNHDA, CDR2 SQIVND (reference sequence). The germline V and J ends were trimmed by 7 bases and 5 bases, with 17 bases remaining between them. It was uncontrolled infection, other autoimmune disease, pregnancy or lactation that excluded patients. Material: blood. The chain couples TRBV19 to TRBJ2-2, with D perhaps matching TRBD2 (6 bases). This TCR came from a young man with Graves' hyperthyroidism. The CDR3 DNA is TGTGCCAGTATTGATGGCGGGCGGGAAACCGGGGAGCTGTTTTTT. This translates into CASIDGGRETGELFF.